The present T cell receptor (beta chain) was sequenced within a study of blood T cell repertoires in COVID-19. Germline CDR1 is SGHNT and CDR2 is YENEEA. V shed 5 bases, J shed 3 bases, and the junction held 12 bases outside the gene matches. This CDR3 spans 17 amino acids. Study processing details: For nucleated cells, counts were estimated from reference gene primer amplification. Sequenced by immunoSEQ multiplex PCR; TCRdb stores in-frame clones only, minus some. V, J and clone size reflect that table, while D and trimming were determined from the DNA. The data show 140,000 or so clones, around 82% seen once.

The source material was peripheral blood. The rearrangement uses TRBV11-3 and TRBJ2-1; 8 bases map to TRBD2. This TCR came from a man aged 60 to 69 with acute or convalescent COVID-19. The DNA for the CDR3 is TGTGCCAGCAGCCCCCAGCTCTCGGCGGGGGGCTACAATGAGCAGTTCTTC. It yields the protein CASSPQLSAGGYNEQFF.